Given below is one TCR beta chain in context. The data stem from a study of T cell clones after liver transplantation. CDR3 length: 15 residues. Using immunoSEQ multiplex PCR, the repertoire was profiled, and TCRdb retains in-frame clones only, with some absent. The sample consists of about 99,000 clones, around 80% of them appearing once. Material: CD4+ T cells from blood, obtained around 48 months after liver transplant. The chain recombines TRBV12-1 with TRBJ2-7; the D call of TRBD2 is as the table states it, not checked on the DNA. TRBV12-1 counts as a pseudogene. The receptor comes from a human patient who received a liver transplant. Some T cells could come from the graft donor. The CDR3 protein is CASSPRLLAPYEQYF. The CDR3 DNA reads as TGTGCCAGCAGCCCCCGACTCTTAGCCCCCTACGAGCAGTACTTC.